This T cell receptor (beta chain) was retrieved from a study of cytomegalovirus exposure and HLA in healthy donors. The CDR3 loop spans 14 amino acids. From germline, CDR1 is GTSNPN and CDR2 SVGIG (reference sequence). Trimming pared 3 bases from V and 1 base from J, leaving 12 bases between. The repertoire was sequenced with immunoSEQ multiplex PCR; TCRdb's copy has only in-frame clones and lacks some. Here the sample spans around 200,000 clones, about 81% being singletons. Sequencing used PBMCs. The V and J genes are TRBV30 and TRBJ1-1, with D possibly TRBD1 on 5 matching bases. The sequence was obtained from a woman in her thirties in good health and CMV-seronegative. CDR3 sequence (DNA): TGTGCCTGGAGGAGTTGGAGGGGGAACACTGAAGCTTTCTTT. Amino acid sequence: CAWRSWRGNTEAFF.